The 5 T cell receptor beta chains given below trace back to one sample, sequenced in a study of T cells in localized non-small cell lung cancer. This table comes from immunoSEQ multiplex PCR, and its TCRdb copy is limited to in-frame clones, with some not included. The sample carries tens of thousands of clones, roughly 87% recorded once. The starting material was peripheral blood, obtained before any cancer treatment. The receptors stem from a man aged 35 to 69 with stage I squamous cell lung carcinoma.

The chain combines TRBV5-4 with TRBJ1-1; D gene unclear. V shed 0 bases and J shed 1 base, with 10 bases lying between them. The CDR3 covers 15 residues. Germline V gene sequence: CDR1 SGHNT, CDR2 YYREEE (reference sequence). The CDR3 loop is CASSLGGRPNTEAFF. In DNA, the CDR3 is TGTGCCAGCAGCTTGGGAGGACGCCCGAACACTGAAGCTTTCTTT.

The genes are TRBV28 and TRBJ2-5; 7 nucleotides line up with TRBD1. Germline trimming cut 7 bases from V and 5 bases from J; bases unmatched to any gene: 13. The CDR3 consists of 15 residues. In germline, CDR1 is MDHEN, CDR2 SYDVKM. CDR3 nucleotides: TGTGCCAGCACCCCACACCGGGACAGTCAGGAGACCCAGTACTTC. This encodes CASTPHRDSQETQYF.

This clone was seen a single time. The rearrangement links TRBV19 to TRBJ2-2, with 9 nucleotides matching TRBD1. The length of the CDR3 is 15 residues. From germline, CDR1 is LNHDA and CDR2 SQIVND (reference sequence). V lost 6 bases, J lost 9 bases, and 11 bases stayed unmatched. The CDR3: CASSRDRDAGRELFF. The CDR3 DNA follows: TGTGCCAGTAGCCGGGACAGGGATGCCGGTAGGGAGCTGTTTTTT.

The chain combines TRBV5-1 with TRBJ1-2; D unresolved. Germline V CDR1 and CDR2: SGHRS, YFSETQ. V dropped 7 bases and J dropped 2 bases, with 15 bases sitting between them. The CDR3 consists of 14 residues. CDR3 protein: CASSSGITNYGYTF. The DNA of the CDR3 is TGCGCCAGCTCCTCCGGGATTACCAACTATGGCTACACCTTC.

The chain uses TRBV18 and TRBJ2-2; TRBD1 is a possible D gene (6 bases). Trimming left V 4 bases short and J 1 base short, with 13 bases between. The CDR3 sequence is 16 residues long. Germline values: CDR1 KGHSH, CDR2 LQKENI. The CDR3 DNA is TGTGCCAGCTCACAACCAACGACAGGGAACACCGGGGAGCTGTTTTTT. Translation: CASSQPTTGNTGELFF.